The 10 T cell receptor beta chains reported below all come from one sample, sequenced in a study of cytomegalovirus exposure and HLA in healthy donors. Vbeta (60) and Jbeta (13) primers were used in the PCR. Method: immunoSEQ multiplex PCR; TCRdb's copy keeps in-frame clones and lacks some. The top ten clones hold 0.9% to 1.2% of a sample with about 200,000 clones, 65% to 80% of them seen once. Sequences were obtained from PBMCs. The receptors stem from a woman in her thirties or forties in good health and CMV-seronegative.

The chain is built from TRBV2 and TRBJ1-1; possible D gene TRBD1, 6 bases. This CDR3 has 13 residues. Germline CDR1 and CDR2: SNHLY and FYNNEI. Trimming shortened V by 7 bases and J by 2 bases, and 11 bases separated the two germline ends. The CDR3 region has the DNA TGTGCCAGCACCCAGGACAGTAACACTGAAGCTTTCTTT. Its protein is CASTQDSNTEAFF. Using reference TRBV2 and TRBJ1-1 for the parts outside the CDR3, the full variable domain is EPEVTQTPSHQVTQMGQEVILRCVPISNHLYFYWYRQILGQKVEFLVSFYNNEISEKSEIFDDQFSVERPDGSNFTLKIRSTKLEDSAMYFCASTQDSNTEAFFGQGTRLTVV.

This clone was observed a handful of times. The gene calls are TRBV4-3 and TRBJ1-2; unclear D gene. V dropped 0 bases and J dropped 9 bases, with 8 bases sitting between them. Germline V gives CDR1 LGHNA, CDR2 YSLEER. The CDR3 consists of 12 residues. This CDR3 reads CASSQESRSYTF. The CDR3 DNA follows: TGCGCCAGCAGCCAAGAGTCCCGTAGCTACACCTTC.

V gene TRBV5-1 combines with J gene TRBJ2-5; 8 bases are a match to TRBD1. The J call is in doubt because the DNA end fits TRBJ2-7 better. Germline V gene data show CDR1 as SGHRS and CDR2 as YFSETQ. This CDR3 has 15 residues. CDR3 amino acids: CASSPAGTGYYEQYF. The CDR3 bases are TGCGCCAGCAGCCCCGCGGGGACAGGCTACTACGAGCAGTACTTC.

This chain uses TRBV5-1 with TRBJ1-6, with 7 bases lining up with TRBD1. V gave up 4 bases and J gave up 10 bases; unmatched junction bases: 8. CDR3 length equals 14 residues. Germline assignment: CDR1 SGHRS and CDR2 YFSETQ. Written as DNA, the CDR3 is TGCGCCAGCAGCACGACAGGGCCGCCCTCACCCCTCCACTTT. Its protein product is CASSTTGPPSPLHF. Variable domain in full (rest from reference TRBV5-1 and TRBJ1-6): KAGVTQTPRYLIKTRGQQVTLSCSPISGHRSVSWYQQTPGQGLQFLFEYFSETQRNKGNFPGRFSGRQFSNSRSEMNVSTLELGDSALYLCASSTTGPPSPLHFGNGTRLTVT.

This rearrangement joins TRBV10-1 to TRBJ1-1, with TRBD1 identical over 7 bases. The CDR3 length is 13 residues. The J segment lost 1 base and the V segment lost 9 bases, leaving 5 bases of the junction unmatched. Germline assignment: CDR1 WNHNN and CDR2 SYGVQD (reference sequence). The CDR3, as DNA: TGCGCCAGACAGGGGCGGGGGAACACTGAAGCTTTCTTT. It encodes CARQGRGNTEAFF.

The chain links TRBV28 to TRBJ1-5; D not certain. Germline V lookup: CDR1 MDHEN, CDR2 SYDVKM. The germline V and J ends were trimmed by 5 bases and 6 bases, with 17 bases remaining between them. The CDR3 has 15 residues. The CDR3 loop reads CASSLPAVHAQPQHF. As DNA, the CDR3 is TGTGCCAGCAGTCTTCCAGCGGTCCATGCTCAGCCCCAGCATTTT. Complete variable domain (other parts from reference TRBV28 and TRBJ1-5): DVKVTQSSRYLVKRTGEKVFLECVQDMDHENMFWYRQDPGLGLRLIYFSYDVKMKEKGDIPEGYSVSREKKERFSLILESASTNQTSMYLCASSLPAVHAQPQHFGDGTRLSIL.

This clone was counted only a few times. The CDR3 DNA follows: TGTGCCAGCAGTTTCACCGGGTCACGGCACCTTACCTCCTACGAGCAGTACGTC. Translating it yields CASSFTGSRHLTSYEQYV. The V and J genes are TRBV27 and TRBJ2-7; D uncertain. Per the germline V gene, CDR1 is MNHEY and CDR2 is SMNVEV (reference sequence). This CDR3 has 18 amino acids. V was shortened by 3 bases and J by 0 bases, with 21 bases between the two germline ends.

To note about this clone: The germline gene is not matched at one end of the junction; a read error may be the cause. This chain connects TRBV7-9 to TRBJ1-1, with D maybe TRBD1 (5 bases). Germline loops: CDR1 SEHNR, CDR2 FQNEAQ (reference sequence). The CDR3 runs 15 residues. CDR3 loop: CSSSLGRGGNTEAFF. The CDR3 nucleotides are TGTTCCAGCAGCTTGGGGCGGGGAGGGAACACTGAAGCTTTCTTT. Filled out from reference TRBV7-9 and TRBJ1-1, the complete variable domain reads DTGVSQNPRHKITKRGQNVTFRCDPISEHNRLYWYRQTLGQGPEFLTYFQNEAQLEKSRLLSDRFSAERPKGSFSTLEIQRTEQGDSAMYLCSSSLGRGGNTEAFFGQGTRLTVV.

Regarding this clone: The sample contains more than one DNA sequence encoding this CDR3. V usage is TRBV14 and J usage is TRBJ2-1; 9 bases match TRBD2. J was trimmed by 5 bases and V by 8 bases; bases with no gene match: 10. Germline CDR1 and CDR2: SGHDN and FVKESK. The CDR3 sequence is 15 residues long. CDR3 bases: TGTGCCAGCTCCCCTAGGCTAGCGGGACACAATGAGCAGTTCTTC. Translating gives CASSPRLAGHNEQFF.

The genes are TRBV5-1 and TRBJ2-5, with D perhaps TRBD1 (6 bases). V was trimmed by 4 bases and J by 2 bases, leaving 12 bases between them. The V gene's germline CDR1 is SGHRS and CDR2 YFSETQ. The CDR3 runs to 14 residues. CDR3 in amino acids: CASSLRTAQETQYF. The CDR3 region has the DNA TGCGCCAGCAGCCTCCGGACAGCTCAAGAGACCCAGTACTTC. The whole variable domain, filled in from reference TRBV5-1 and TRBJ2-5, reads KAGVTQTPRYLIKTRGQQVTLSCSPISGHRSVSWYQQTPGQGLQFLFEYFSETQRNKGNFPGRFSGRQFSNSRSEMNVSTLELGDSALYLCASSLRTAQETQYFGPGTRLLVL.